This T cell receptor beta chain was captured in a study of blood T cell repertoires in COVID-19. Study-wide background: The United States, Italy and Spain supplied acute and convalescent COVID-19 samples. Sources were T cells, B-cell-depleted T cells, or PBMCs; the material itself was cDNA or gDNA.

Study processing details: Amplification from reference gene primers served as the basis for estimated nucleated cell counts. The assay was immunoSEQ multiplex PCR, and TCRdb's table has in-frame clones only and misses some. V, J and clone size derive from that table, while D and trimming were established from the DNA sequence. The sample lists 190,000 or so clones; approximately 87% were seen once. The germline V gene encodes CDR1 MNHEY and CDR2 SVGEGT. CDR3 length: 18 residues. V lost 2 bases and J 2 bases, leaving 18 bases between the germline ends. The gene calls are TRBV6-2 or TRBV6-3 and TRBJ2-2, with D perhaps TRBD1 (5 bases). The sample consisted of peripheral blood. The origin of this receptor is a woman aged 18-35 years who had recovered from COVID-19. For the CDR3, the DNA is TGTGCCAGCAGTTACCACCCCACCAGGGCCTTTAACACCGGGGAGCTGTTTTTT. Residues: CASSYHPTRAFNTGELFF.